This record concerns one TCR beta chain sequence. The V and J ends lost 1 base and 5 bases respectively, with 11 bases between them. The CDR3 has 15 residues. The germline gives CDR1 SGHVS, CDR2 FQNEAQ. Seattle's enrolled individuals joined amid active infection and were then monitored longitudinally. The data stem from a study of blood T cell repertoires in COVID-19. Whole-study context: Acute and convalescent COVID-19 samples came from the United States, Italy and Spain.

Profiled with immunoSEQ multiplex PCR; TCRdb holds only in-frame clones, not every one. This repertoire shows approximately 480,000 clones, 80% to 90% found once; its top ten account for about 1%. Sequencing was done on a sample of peripheral blood. The chain employs TRBV7-8 and TRBJ2-2; TRBD2 is a possible D gene (6 bases). The TCR originated in a man aged 18 to 29 with COVID-19, enrolled during active disease. The CDR3 loop is CASSLGGSGTGELFF. CDR3 coding DNA: TGTGCCAGCAGCTTAGGAGGGAGCGGGACCGGGGAGCTGTTTTTT.